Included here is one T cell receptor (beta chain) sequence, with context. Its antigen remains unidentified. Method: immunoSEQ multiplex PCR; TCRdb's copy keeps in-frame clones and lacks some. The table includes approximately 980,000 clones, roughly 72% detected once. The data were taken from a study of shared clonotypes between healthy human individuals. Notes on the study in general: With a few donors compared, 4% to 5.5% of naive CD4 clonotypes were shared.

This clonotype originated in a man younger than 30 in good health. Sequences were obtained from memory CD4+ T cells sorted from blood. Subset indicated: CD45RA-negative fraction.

CDR3 bases: TGTGCCAGCAGCCGGGGACAGGGGAAAGGTTCACCCCTCCACTTT. Its translation is CASSRGQGKGSPLHF. This chain joins TRBV7-6 and TRBJ1-6; 10 bases agree with TRBD1. CDR1 and CDR2 from the germline V gene are SGHVS and FNYEAQ. The CDR3 consists of 15 residues. V trimming: 5 bases; J trimming: 9 bases; junction bases outside the gene matches: 7.